This T cell receptor (beta chain) derives from a study of T cell responses to AZD1222 COVID-19 vaccine. As concerns this clone: Its matching antigen is unknown.

Data came from immunoSEQ multiplex PCR; TCRdb stores just in-frame clones and leaves some out. The sample includes over 100,000 clones, 80% to 90% of them seen just once. The CDR3 covers 14 residues. V shed 1 base and J shed 4 bases, with 10 bases lying between them. The germline gives CDR1 MGHRA, CDR2 YSYEKL. Study outcomes and limitations: Every sample of the repertoires postdated the peak T cell response. Regions 160-218 and 743-854 held dominance among vaccine-associated CD4 TCRs, which spanned spike.

The sequences come from peripheral blood, collected on day 0 of AZD1222 vaccination. The gene calls are TRBV4-1 and TRBJ1-2, with D perhaps matching TRBD1 (6 bases). This TCR derives from an adult in good health. This CDR3 reads CASSQVGDTYGYTF. The CDR3 DNA sequence: TGCGCCAGCAGCCAAGTCGGGGACACCTATGGCTACACCTTC.